The 16 T cell receptor beta chains reported below all come from one sample, sequenced in a study of CD8+CD57+ T cells in acquired aplastic anemia. Patients who underwent sequencing had shown CD8+CD57+ cell expansion by flow cytometry. Genomic DNA constituted the template upon which TCR beta VDJ and CDR3 profiling was performed. TCRdb redid the calling of the reads with MiXCR, one entry per CDR3 protein. This table holds about 160,000 distinct CDR3 sequences, more than 40% found once. Material for sequencing was sorted CD4+, CD8+, or CD8+CD57+ T cells (not recorded which) from PBMCs. These receptors originate from a human donor with aplastic anemia.

To note about this clonotype: This could be a read error, since a much larger clone is one nucleotide away. The chain joins TRBV19 to TRBJ2-1; no clear D. Per germline, CDR1 LNHDA and CDR2 SQIVND (reference sequence). The CDR3 spans 16 residues. CDR3 bases: TGTGCCAGTAGTGACCGACTTTTAGACTCCTACAGTGAGCAGTTCTTC. Amino acids: CASSDRLLDSYSEQFF.

The rearrangement joins TRBV29-1 to TRBJ1-2; D perhaps matches TRBD1 (6 bases). CDR1 and CDR2 (germline): SQVTM, ANQGSEA. V was trimmed by 3 bases and J by 2 bases, leaving 7 bases between them. The CDR3 contains 12 residues. As DNA, the CDR3 is TGCAGCGTTGAGAGGGGGAACTATGGCTACACCTTC. Residues: CSVERGNYGYTF.

The rearrangement links TRBV25-1 to TRBJ2-1, with 12 positions matching TRBD2. Germline V gene sequence: CDR1 MGHDK, CDR2 SYGVNS. This CDR3 spans 15 amino acids. Trimming cost V 5 bases and J 9 bases; bases outside gene matches: 8. CDR3 DNA: TGTGCCAGCAGTCCTCGACTAGCGGGGGCGGGTGAGCAGTTCTTC. This sequence encodes CASSPRLAGAGEQFF.

This clonotype has just a few counts. The rearrangement links TRBV27 to TRBJ1-5, with D hard to call. CDR1 is MNHEY and CDR2 is SMNVEV in the germline V gene (reference sequence). This CDR3 region has 16 residues. Between the trimmed V and J ends, which lost 4 bases and 6 bases, there was a span of 19 bases. The chain's CDR3 is CASSSQPPEDVQPQHF. The CDR3 DNA sequence: TGTGCCAGCAGTTCCCAACCCCCTGAGGACGTTCAGCCCCAGCATTTT.

As for this clonotype: One end of the junction does not line up with germline, which may come from a read error. V is TRBV2 and J is TRBJ2-3; 8 bases align to TRBD2. Germline values: CDR1 SNHLY, CDR2 FYNNEI. The CDR3 covers 15 residues. DNA of the CDR3: TGTGCCAGCGGTGACGGACTAGCTAGCACAGATACGCAGTATTTT. Translated: CASGDGLASTDTQYF.

The table lists this clonotype with a few counts. The J gene is TRBJ2-7, the V gene TRBV7-3; D uncertain. The CDR3 has 12 residues. Germline lookup yields CDR1 SGHTA and CDR2 FQGTGA. Trimming stripped 5 bases from V and 7 bases from J, with 12 bases between. The CDR3 DNA is TGTGCCAGCAGCCTCTCCTTCGGGGAGCAGTACTTC. Protein: CASSLSFGEQYF.

Note on this clonotype: This sequence may be a read error, since a much larger clone differs from it by one base. The rearrangement joins TRBV3-1 to TRBJ1-2; 9 nucleotides match TRBD1. V was clipped by 5 bases and J by 11 bases; unmatched bases: 9. Germline V lookup: CDR1 LGHDT, CDR2 YNNKEL (reference sequence). This CDR3 region has 13 residues. The CDR3 sequence: CASSYRDRDHYTF. For the CDR3, the DNA is TGTGCCAGCAGCTACCGGGACAGGGACCATTACACCTTC.

This clonotype was seen only once. The rearrangement links TRBV7-8 to TRBJ2-5, with 8 positions matching TRBD2. The germline V gene encodes CDR1 SGHVS and CDR2 FQNEAQ. The J segment lost 4 bases and the V segment lost 5 bases, leaving 9 bases of the junction unmatched. The CDR3 contains 15 residues. The DNA of the CDR3 is TGTGCCAGCAGCCCGACCCCGGGGGGGGGAGAGACCCAGTACTTC. Protein sequence: CASSPTPGGGETQYF. Filled out from reference TRBV7-8 and TRBJ2-5, the complete variable domain reads GAGVSQSPRYKVAKRGQDVALRCDPISGHVSLFWYQQALGQGPEFLTYFQNEAQLDKSGLPSDRFFAERPEGSVSTLKIQRTQQEDSAVYLCASSPTPGGGETQYFGPGTRLLVL.

The CDR3: CSAPGPYLYEQYF. DNA of the CDR3: TGCAGTGCCCCGGGCCCCTACCTTTACGAGCAGTACTTC. This chain joins TRBV20-1 and TRBJ2-1; D is uncertain. The DNA end favors TRBJ2-7, so the J call may be wrong. Germline V lookup: CDR1 DFQATT, CDR2 SNEGSKA (reference sequence). The CDR3 is 13 residues long.

Here the CDR3 reads CASSLPTDQGSYEQYF. Written as DNA, the CDR3 is TGTGCCAGCAGTCTACCTACGGACCAGGGGTCCTACGAGCAGTACTTC. This chain joins TRBV27 and TRBJ2-7, with D possibly matching TRBD1 (6 bases). The germline gives CDR1 MNHEY, CDR2 SMNVEV (reference sequence). V lost 5 bases and J 1 base, leaving 18 bases between the germline ends. The CDR3 totals 16 residues.

Many counts were recorded for this clonotype. The V call is TRBV10-2, the J call TRBJ2-2; tentative D call: TRBD1 (6 bases). Per the germline V gene, CDR1 is WSHSY and CDR2 is SAAADI. There are 15 residues in the CDR3. Trimming shortened V by 4 bases and J by 4 bases, and 13 bases separated the two germline ends. The DNA for the CDR3 is TGCGCCAGCAGTGGAACAGGGCCGGGCACCGGGGAGCTGTTTTTT. It encodes CASSGTGPGTGELFF.

This chain uses TRBV20-1 with TRBJ2-1, with TRBD1 matching over 7 bases. This CDR3 contains 14 residues. The junction had 3 bases not matched to a gene; V was cut back by 1 base and J by 3 bases. Germline loops: CDR1 DFQATT, CDR2 SNEGSKA (reference sequence). The CDR3 DNA reads TGCAGTGCTAGAGGGGACAGACTCTACAATGAGCAGTTCTTC. Protein product: CSARGDRLYNEQFF.

CDR3 amino acids: CATSDLGRSSPLHF. CDR3 DNA: TGTGCCACCAGTGATTTGGGACGGAGTTCACCCCTCCACTTT. The chain uses TRBV24-1 and TRBJ1-6, with no clear D. This CDR3 has 14 residues. V was trimmed by 0 bases and J by 9 bases, leaving 8 bases between them. Germline CDR1 reads KGHDR; CDR2 reads SFDVKD.

At least ten counts were recorded for this clonotype. The chain has TRBV15 and TRBJ1-6; D gene ambiguous. This CDR3 spans 15 amino acids. The V and J ends lost 1 base and 8 bases respectively, with 12 bases between them. Germline-derived CDR1 and CDR2 are LNHNV and YYDKDF (reference sequence). Here the CDR3 DNA reads TGTGCCACCAGCAGAGGGACCACGGGAGATTCACCCCTCCACTTT. Amino acid sequence: CATSRGTTGDSPLHF.

This clonotype has at least ten counts. The chain has TRBV16 and TRBJ2-7; 12 positions agree with TRBD1. The germline CDR1 and CDR2 sequences are KGHSY and FQNENV. J was trimmed by 5 bases and V by 0 bases; bases with no gene match: 5. There are 16 residues in the CDR3. CDR3 residues: CASSQSPGQGANEQYF. The CDR3 DNA sequence: TGTGCCAGCAGCCAATCCCCGGGACAGGGGGCCAACGAGCAGTACTTC.

The chain has TRBV6-5 and TRBJ2-7; 10 bases line up with TRBD2. CDR1 is MNHEY, CDR2 SVGAGI, per germline. Trimming took 5 bases from V and 10 from J; bases not matched to a gene: 11. The CDR3 length is 14 residues. The CDR3 is CASSHDTSGDGQYF. As DNA, the CDR3 is TGTGCCAGCAGTCACGACACTAGCGGGGATGGACAGTACTTC.